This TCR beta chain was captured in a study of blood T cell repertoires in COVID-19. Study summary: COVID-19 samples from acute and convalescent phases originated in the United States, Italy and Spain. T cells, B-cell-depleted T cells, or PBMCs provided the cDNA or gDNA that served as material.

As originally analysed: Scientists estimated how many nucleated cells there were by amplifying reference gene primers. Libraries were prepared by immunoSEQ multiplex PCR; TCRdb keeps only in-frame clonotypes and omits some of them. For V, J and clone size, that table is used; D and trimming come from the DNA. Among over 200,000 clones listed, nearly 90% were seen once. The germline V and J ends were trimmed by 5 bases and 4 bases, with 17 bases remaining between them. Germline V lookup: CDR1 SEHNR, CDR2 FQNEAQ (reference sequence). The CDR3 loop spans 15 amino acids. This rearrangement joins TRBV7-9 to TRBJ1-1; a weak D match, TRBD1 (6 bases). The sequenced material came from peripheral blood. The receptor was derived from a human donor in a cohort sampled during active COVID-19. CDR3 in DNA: TGTGCCAGCAGCCCTGGGGACAAGTTAGGCACTGAAGCTTTCTTT. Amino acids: CASSPGDKLGTEAFF.